This T cell receptor beta chain was profiled in a study of PD-L1 blockade in urothelial cancer. The wider study: Atezolizumab, begun by patients in about 2014, was given at 1,200 mg intravenously every 3 weeks. Each blood sample yielded a median of approximately 140,000 T cells.

Each PCR had synthetic TCR analog templates added to it as a spike-in. TCRdb's copy holds only in-frame clones and misses some; the assay was immunoSEQ multiplex PCR. The data contain 85,000 to 95,000 clones, 89% of them singletons. Time point of the sample: pretreatment peripheral blood. Each patient contributed between 1 and 8 total time points of blood mononuclear cells, pretreatment and during treatment. Germline loops: CDR1 MGHRA, CDR2 YSYEKL. The CDR3 spans 16 residues. V lost 2 bases and J lost 6, with 17 bases in between. The rearrangement uses TRBV4-1 and TRBJ1-5, with a tentative D call TRBD1 (6 bases). The sample was PBMCs, taken around atezolizumab (anti-PD-L1) treatment. This receptor was taken from a woman older than 75 with urothelial cancer. The CDR3 DNA is TGCGCCAGCAGCCAAACCCCGACAGGCCAGGGTCAGCCCCAGCATTTT. Protein product: CASSQTPTGQGQPQHF.